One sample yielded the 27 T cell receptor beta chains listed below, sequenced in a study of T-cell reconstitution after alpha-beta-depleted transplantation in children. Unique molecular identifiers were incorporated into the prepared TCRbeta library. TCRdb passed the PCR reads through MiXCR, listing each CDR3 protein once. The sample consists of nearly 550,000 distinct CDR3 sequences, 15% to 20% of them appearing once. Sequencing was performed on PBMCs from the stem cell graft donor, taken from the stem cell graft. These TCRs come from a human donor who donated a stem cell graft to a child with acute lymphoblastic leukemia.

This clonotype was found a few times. The CDR3 bases are TGCGCCAGCAAACTAGCGGGAGTGGGGCTTCCTTTATATACGCAGTATTTT. This codes for CASKLAGVGLPLYTQYF. The chain combines TRBV10-2 with TRBJ2-3; 11 bases fit TRBD2. V lost 7 bases to trimming and J lost 7 bases; unmatched junction nucleotides: 16. This CDR3 is built from 17 residues. Germline V gene sequence: CDR1 WSHSY, CDR2 SAAADI.

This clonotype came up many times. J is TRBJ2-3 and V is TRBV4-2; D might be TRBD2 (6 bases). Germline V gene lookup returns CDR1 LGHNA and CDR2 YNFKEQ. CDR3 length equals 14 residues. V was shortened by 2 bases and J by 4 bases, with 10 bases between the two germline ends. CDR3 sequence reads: CASSQSRESDTQYF. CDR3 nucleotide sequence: TGTGCCAGCAGCCAATCTCGGGAGTCAGATACGCAGTATTTT.

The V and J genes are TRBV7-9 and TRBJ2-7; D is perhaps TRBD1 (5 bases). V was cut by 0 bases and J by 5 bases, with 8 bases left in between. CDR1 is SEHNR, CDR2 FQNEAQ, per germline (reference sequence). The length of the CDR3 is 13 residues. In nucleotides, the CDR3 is TGTGCCAGCAGCTTAGCCCCAGGGCACGAGCAGTACTTC. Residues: CASSLAPGHEQYF.

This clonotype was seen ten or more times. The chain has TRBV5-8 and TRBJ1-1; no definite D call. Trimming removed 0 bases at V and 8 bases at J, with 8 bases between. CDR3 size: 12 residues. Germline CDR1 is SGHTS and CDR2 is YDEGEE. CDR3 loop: CASSLAAGEAFF. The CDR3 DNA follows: TGTGCCAGCAGCTTGGCGGCTGGCGAAGCTTTCTTT.

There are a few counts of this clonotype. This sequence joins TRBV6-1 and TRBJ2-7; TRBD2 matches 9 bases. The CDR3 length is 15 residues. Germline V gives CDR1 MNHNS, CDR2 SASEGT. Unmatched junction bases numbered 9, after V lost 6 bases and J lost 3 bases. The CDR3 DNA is TGTGCCAGCAGGGGGATAGCGGGAGATAACTACGAGCAGTACTTC. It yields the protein CASRGIAGDNYEQYF.

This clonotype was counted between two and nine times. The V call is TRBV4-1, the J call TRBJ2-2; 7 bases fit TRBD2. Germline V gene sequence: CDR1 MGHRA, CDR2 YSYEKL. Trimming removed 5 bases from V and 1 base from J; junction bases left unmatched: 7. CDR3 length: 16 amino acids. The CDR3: CASSGLAALNTGELFF. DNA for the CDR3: TGCGCCAGCAGCGGTCTAGCGGCCCTGAACACCGGGGAGCTGTTTTTT.

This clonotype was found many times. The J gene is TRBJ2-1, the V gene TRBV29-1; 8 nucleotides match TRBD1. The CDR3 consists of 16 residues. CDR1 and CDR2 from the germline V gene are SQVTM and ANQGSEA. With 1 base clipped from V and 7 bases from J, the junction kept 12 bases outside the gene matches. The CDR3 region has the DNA TGCAGCGTTGAAGGCCGACGGGGACAGGCCCTAAATGAGCAGTTCTTC. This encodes CSVEGRRGQALNEQFF.

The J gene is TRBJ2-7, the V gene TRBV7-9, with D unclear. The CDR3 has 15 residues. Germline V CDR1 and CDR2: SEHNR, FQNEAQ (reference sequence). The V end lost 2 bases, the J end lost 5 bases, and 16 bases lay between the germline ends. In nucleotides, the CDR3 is TGTGCCAGCAGCTTACCCGGACCCAAGGCGGACGAGCAGTACTTC. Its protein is CASSLPGPKADEQYF.

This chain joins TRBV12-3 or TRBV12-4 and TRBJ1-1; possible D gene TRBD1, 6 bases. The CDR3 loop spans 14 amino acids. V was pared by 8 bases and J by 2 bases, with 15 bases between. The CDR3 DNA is TGTGCCAGCGTCCGGGACACGGTAAACACTGAAGCTTTCTTT. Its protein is CASVRDTVNTEAFF.

The CDR3 sequence is CASSLRRVEQYF. CDR3 in DNA: TGTGCCAGCAGCTTAAGGAGGGTCGAGCAGTACTTC. The chain recombines TRBV7-2 with TRBJ2-7; D might be TRBD2 (6 bases). This CDR3 is 12 amino acids long. The ends were cut back, 2 bases at V and 6 bases at J, with 8 bases in the middle. From germline, CDR1 is SGHTA and CDR2 FQGNSA.

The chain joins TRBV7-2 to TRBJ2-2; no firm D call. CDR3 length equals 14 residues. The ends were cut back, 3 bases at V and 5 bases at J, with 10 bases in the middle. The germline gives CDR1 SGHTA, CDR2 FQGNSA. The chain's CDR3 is CASSLAAWTGELFF. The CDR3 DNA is TGTGCCAGCAGCTTGGCTGCCTGGACCGGGGAGCTGTTTTTT.

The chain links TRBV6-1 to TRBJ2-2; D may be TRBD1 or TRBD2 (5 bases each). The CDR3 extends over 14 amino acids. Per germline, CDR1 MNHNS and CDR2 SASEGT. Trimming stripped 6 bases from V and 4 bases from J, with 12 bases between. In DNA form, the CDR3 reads TGTGCCAGCAGCAAAGGGACGGCCACCGGGGAGCTGTTTTTT. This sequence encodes CASSKGTATGELFF.

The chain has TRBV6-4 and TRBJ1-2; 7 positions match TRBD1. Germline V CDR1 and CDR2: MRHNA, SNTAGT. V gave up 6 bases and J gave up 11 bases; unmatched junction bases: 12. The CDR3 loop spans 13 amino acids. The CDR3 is CASRGTEPFEYTF. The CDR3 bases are TGTGCCAGCAGGGGGACAGAGCCTTTCGAGTACACCTTC.

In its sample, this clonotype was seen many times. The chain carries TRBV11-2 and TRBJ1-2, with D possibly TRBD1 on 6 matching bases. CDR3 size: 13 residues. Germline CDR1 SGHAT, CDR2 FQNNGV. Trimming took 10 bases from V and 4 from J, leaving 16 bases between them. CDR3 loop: CATHWGPGYGYTF. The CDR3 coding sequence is TGTGCCACGCACTGGGGGCCCGGCTATGGCTACACCTTC.

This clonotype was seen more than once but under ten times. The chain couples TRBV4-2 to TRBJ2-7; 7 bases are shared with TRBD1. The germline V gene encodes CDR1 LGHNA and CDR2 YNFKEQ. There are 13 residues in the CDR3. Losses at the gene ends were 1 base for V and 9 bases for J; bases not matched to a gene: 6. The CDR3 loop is CASSQGQGSWQYF. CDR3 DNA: TGTGCCAGCAGCCAAGGACAGGGTAGTTGGCAGTACTTC.

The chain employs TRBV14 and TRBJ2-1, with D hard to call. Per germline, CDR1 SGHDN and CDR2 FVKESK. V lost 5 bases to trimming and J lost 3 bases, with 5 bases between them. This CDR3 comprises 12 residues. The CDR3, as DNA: TGTGCCAGCAGCGCCTTCTACAATGAGCAGTTCTTC. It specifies CASSAFYNEQFF.

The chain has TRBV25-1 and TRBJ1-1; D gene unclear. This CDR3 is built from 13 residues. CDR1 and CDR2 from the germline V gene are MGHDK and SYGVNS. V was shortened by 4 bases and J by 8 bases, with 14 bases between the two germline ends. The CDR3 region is CASSVHVVSEAFF. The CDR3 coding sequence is TGTGCCAGCAGTGTTCACGTGGTTTCCGAAGCTTTCTTT.

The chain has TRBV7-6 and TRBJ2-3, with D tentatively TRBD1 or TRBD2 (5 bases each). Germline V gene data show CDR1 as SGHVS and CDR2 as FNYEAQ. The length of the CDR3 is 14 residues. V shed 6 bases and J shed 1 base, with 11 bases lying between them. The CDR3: CASSLQGGTDTQYF. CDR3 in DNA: TGTGCCAGCAGTCTTCAGGGAGGCACAGATACGCAGTATTTT.

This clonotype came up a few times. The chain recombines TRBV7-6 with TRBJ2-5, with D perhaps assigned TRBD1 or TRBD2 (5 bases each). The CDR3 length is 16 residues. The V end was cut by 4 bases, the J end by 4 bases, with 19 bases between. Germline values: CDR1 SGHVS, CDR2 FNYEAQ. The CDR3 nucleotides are TGTGCCAGCAGCTCCTCGGCGGGCAGGGTTGGAGAGACCCAGTACTTC. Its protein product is CASSSSAGRVGETQYF.

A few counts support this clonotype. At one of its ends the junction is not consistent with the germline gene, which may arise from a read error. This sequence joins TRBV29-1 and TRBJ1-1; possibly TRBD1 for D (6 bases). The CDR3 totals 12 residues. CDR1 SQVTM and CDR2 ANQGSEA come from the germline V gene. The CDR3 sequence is CSAGLGGPLRDF. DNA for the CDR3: TGCAGCGCTGGCCTAGGGGGGCCGCTACGGGACTTT.

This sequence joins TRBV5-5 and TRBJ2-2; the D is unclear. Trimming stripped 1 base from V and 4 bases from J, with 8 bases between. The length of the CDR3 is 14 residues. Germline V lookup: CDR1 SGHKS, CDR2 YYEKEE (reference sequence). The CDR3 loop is CASSLNRSTGELFF. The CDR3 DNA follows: TGTGCCAGCAGCTTGAATCGTTCCACCGGGGAGCTGTTTTTT.

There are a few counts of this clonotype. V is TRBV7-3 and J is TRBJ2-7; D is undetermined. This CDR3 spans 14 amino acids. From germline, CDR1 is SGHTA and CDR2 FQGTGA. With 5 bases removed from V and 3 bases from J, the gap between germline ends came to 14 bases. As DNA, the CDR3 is TGTGCCAGCAGCCAGGACGGAACTTACTACGAGCAGTACTTC. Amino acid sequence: CASSQDGTYYEQYF.

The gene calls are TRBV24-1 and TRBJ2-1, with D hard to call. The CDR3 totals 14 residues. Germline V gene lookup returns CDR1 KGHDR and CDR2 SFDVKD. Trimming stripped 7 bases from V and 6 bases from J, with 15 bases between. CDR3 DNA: TGTGCCACCAGCGTCGGGTATTCGAGCAATGAGCAGTTCTTC. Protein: CATSVGYSSNEQFF.

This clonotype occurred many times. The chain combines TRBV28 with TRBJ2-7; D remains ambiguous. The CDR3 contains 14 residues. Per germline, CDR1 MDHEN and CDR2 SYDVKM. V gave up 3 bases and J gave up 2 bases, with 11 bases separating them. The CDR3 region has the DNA TGTGCCAGCAGTTTTATCCGTCAAACCTACGAGCAGTACTTC. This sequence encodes CASSFIRQTYEQYF.

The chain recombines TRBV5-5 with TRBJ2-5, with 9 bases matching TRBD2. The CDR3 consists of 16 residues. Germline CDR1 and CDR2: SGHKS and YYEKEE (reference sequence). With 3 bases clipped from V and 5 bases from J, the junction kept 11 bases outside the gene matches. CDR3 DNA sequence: TGTGCCAGCAGCTGGGCAAGACTAGCGGTTTCGGAGACCCAGTACTTC. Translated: CASSWARLAVSETQYF.

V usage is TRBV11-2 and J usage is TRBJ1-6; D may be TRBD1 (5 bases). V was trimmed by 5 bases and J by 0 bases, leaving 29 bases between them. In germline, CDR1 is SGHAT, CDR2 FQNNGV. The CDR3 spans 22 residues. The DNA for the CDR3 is TGTGCCAGCAGCCTTAGAAGAGGGCCGGGGGGACGGATGAGCTCCTATAATTCACCCCTCCACTTT. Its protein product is CASSLRRGPGGRMSSYNSPLHF.

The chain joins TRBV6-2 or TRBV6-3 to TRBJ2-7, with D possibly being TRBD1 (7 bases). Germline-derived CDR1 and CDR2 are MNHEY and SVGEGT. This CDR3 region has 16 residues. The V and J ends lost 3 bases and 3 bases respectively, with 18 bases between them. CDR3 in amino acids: CASSYFLRGAFYEQYF. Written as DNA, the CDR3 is TGTGCCAGCAGTTATTTCCTCAGGGGGGCATTCTACGAGCAGTACTTC.